These 20 T cell receptor beta chains were all obtained from the same sample, sequenced in a study of identical twins. A single record per CDR3 protein comes from TCRdb applying MiXCR to the 5' RACE reads. This sample has hundreds of thousands of distinct CDR3 sequences, with around 8.6% found just once. The same specimen was also included in a second study, on yellow fever vaccine responses in identical twins.

The specimen sequenced was PBMCs. The receptor set was obtained from a young woman in good health.

This clonotype was seen a handful of times. This sequence joins TRBV7-9 and TRBJ2-3; tentatively, D is TRBD1 (5 bases). The CDR3 consists of 15 residues. The V and J ends lost 3 bases and 4 bases respectively, with 14 bases between them. Germline V lookup: CDR1 SEHNR, CDR2 FQNEAQ (reference sequence). CDR3 nucleotides: TGTGCCAGCAGCTTTTCCGGCCAGGGTGCAGATACGCAGTATTTT. Amino acids: CASSFSGQGADTQYF.

The chain joins TRBV5-5 to TRBJ2-2, with TRBD2 matching over 8 bases. Germline CDR1 is SGHKS and CDR2 is YYEKEE (reference sequence). The CDR3 is made up of 16 amino acids. V gave up 0 bases and J gave up 4 bases; unmatched junction bases: 5. The DNA of the CDR3 is TGTGCCAGCAGCTTGGCGGGGGGGCGGGCCACCGGGGAGCTGTTTTTT. Protein: CASSLAGGRATGELFF.

This clonotype was detected a few times. The chain has TRBV11-3 and TRBJ2-5; TRBD1 agrees at 8 bases. The trim removed 5 bases at V and 6 bases at J, leaving 8 bases unmatched. This CDR3 comprises 14 residues. From germline, CDR1 is SGHNT and CDR2 YENEEA. CDR3 sequence (DNA): TGTGCCAGCAGCGCCCAAGGACAGGGAAAGACCCAGTACTTC. It encodes CASSAQGQGKTQYF.

This CDR3 reads CASSFQIGYEQYF. CDR3 nucleotides: TGTGCCAGCAGTTTCCAGATTGGATACGAGCAGTACTTC. The J gene is TRBJ2-7, the V gene TRBV12-3 or TRBV12-4; D gene uncertain. The CDR3 length is 13 residues. V gave up 3 bases and J gave up 4 bases, with 10 bases separating them.

This clonotype was counted a few times. The V and J genes are TRBV20-1 and TRBJ2-1, with 9 bases fitting TRBD1. The CDR3 is made up of 14 amino acids. Trimming took 1 base from V and 6 from J; bases not matched to a gene: 4. CDR1 and CDR2 from the germline V gene are DFQATT and SNEGSKA (reference sequence). CDR3 sequence (DNA): TGCAGTGCTAGAGCCGGGACAGGGTCCAATGAGCAGTTCTTC. Translation: CSARAGTGSNEQFF.

This clonotype was seen a few times. Here the CDR3 DNA reads TGTGCCAGCAGCCAAGAGTTCCGGGACAGGCAATACGAGCAGTACTTC. This gives the protein CASSQEFRDRQYEQYF. This chain connects TRBV4-2 to TRBJ2-7; 8 bases match TRBD1. Germline V CDR1 and CDR2: LGHNA, YNFKEQ. After removal of 0 bases from V and 4 bases from J, the junction contained 8 bases not matched to a gene. The CDR3 spans 16 residues.

The V gene is TRBV7-2, the J gene TRBJ2-7, with unresolved D. Between the trimmed V and J ends, which lost 0 bases and 4 bases, there was a span of 10 bases. Germline CDR1 SGHTA, CDR2 FQGNSA. This CDR3 contains 14 residues. CDR3 DNA sequence: TGTGCCAGCAGCTTAGCGCTAACAACATACGAGCAGTACTTC. Its protein product is CASSLALTTYEQYF. The full variable domain, in which reference TRBV7-2 and TRBJ2-7 provide the parts outside the CDR3, is GAGVSQSPSNKVTEKGKDVELRCDPISGHTALYWYRQSLGQGLEFLIYFQGNSAPDKSGLPSDRFSAERTGGSVSTLTIQRTQQEDSAVYLCASSLALTTYEQYFGPGTRLTVT.

This clonotype occurred a few times. The chain combines TRBV25-1 with TRBJ2-2; 14 bases match TRBD2. From germline, CDR1 is MGHDK and CDR2 SYGVNS. The CDR3 has 17 residues. The J segment lost 3 bases and the V segment lost 3 bases, leaving 3 bases of the junction unmatched. CDR3 nucleotides: TGTGCCAGCAGTGATTGGGGACTAGCGGGAGACACCGGGGAGCTGTTTTTT. Translated, it gives CASSDWGLAGDTGELFF.

This clonotype was seen only a few times. The CDR3 coding sequence is TGTGCCAGCAGCCGAGGACAGAGCAATCAGCCCCAGCATTTT. Translation gives CASSRGQSNQPQHF. The chain employs TRBV3-1 and TRBJ1-5, with TRBD1 as a possible D gene (6 bases). Germline lookup yields CDR1 LGHDT and CDR2 YNNKEL (reference sequence). V shed 4 bases and J shed 1 base, with 8 bases lying between them. This CDR3 is built from 14 residues.

This clonotype has just a few counts. The rearrangement uses TRBV28 and TRBJ2-4; tentative D call: TRBD1 (6 bases). Germline CDR1 MDHEN, CDR2 SYDVKM. V was shortened by 6 bases and J by 2 bases, with 14 bases between the two germline ends. This CDR3 has 15 residues. The CDR3 DNA follows: TGTGCCAGCAGCTCCCCAGGACAGACCAAAAACATTCAGTACTTC. Amino acid sequence: CASSSPGQTKNIQYF.

This chain connects TRBV11-2 to TRBJ2-5; 8 nucleotides line up with TRBD2. The germline CDR1 and CDR2 sequences are SGHAT and FQNNGV. V trimming: 2 bases; J trimming: 2 bases; junction bases outside the gene matches: 1. This CDR3 is 14 amino acids long. CDR3 in amino acids: CASSLIAGQETQYF. The CDR3 nucleotides read TGTGCCAGCAGCTTAATAGCGGGACAAGAGACCCAGTACTTC.

This clonotype was counted only a few times. The chain couples TRBV23-1 to TRBJ2-3, with 8 bases identical to TRBD1. TRBV23-1 is noted as an ORF with a role that remains uncertain. The CDR3 spans 15 residues. Trimming at V came to 6 bases and at J to 4 bases, leaving 9 bases not matched to a gene. The CDR3 nucleotides read TGCGCCAGCAGCCCCCAGGGGGCGCCGCCAGATACGCAGTATTTT. It translates to CASSPQGAPPDTQYF.

This clonotype was recorded at least ten times. This rearrangement joins TRBV12-3 or TRBV12-4 to TRBJ1-6; unclear D gene. Trimming shortened V by 3 bases and J by 7 bases, and 7 bases separated the two germline ends. The CDR3 has 13 residues. The CDR3 sequence: CASSLNGNSPLHF. CDR3 sequence (DNA): TGTGCCAGCAGTTTGAACGGCAATTCACCCCTCCACTTT.

This clonotype was recorded at least ten times. The chain has TRBV28 and TRBJ2-7; D call uncertain. V was clipped by 7 bases and J by 3 bases, with 19 bases between them. Looked up from germline, CDR1 is MDHEN and CDR2 is SYDVKM. There are 15 residues in the CDR3. The DNA for the CDR3 is TGTGCCAGCACCCCCATGAGTGGGCTAGACTACGAGCAGTACTTC. This sequence encodes CASTPMSGLDYEQYF.

The gene calls are TRBV7-2 and TRBJ2-2; TRBD2 aligns across 11 bases. Germline assignment: CDR1 SGHTA and CDR2 FQGNSA. Losses at the gene ends were 1 base for V and 4 bases for J; bases not matched to a gene: 5. There are 17 residues in the CDR3. The CDR3 loop reads CASSLVGLAVPTGELFF. As DNA, the CDR3 is TGTGCCAGCAGCTTAGTGGGACTAGCGGTACCCACCGGGGAGCTGTTTTTT.

This clonotype has only a few counts. This chain links TRBV6-2 or TRBV6-3 with TRBJ2-2; TRBD2 might be the D (5 bases). V lost 5 bases, J lost 7 bases, and 17 bases lay in between. From germline, CDR1 is MNHEY and CDR2 SVGEGT. The CDR3 totals 15 residues. DNA for the CDR3: TGTGCCAGCAGTGATTCGGGAAGGGATAGCGGGGAGCTGTTTTTT. Its translation: CASSDSGRDSGELFF.

This clonotype was observed many times. CDR3 residues: CASSKTGGWYEQYF. CDR3 nucleotides: TGTGCCAGCAGCAAAACAGGGGGCTGGTACGAGCAGTACTTC. The rearrangement uses TRBV28 and TRBJ2-7, with TRBD1 matching over 9 bases. CDR1 MDHEN and CDR2 SYDVKM come from the germline V gene. V gave up 6 bases and J gave up 4 bases; unmatched junction bases: 7. The CDR3 contains 14 residues.

The chain employs TRBV7-9 and TRBJ2-5; 10 bases fit TRBD1. This CDR3 is 16 amino acids long. Trimming took 1 base from V and 5 from J; bases not matched to a gene: 7. Germline V gene data show CDR1 as SEHNR and CDR2 as FQNEAQ (reference sequence). Here the CDR3 reads CASSLELGQGSETQYF. The CDR3 bases are TGTGCCAGCAGCTTAGAGCTGGGACAGGGGTCGGAGACCCAGTACTTC.

This clonotype has a count of ten or more. This rearrangement joins TRBV4-1 to TRBJ1-2; 9 bases are shared with TRBD1. With V trimmed by 2 bases and J by 2 bases, 15 bases remained unmatched. This CDR3 contains 19 residues. Germline V lookup: CDR1 MGHRA, CDR2 YSYEKL. CDR3 coding DNA: TGCGCCAGCAGCCAACGAAATCCCGGGACAGGGAGTTCAAACTATGGCTACACCTTC. Translating it yields CASSQRNPGTGSSNYGYTF.

This clonotype was seen at least ten times. J is TRBJ2-7 and V is TRBV20-1; 11 bases agree with TRBD1. Trimming took 1 base from V and 5 from J; bases not matched to a gene: 10. CDR3 size: 16 residues. Per the germline V gene, CDR1 is DFQATT and CDR2 is SNEGSKA (reference sequence). The CDR3: CSARGPWTGGNDEQYF. CDR3 nucleotides: TGCAGTGCTAGAGGCCCCTGGACAGGGGGCAACGACGAGCAGTACTTC.